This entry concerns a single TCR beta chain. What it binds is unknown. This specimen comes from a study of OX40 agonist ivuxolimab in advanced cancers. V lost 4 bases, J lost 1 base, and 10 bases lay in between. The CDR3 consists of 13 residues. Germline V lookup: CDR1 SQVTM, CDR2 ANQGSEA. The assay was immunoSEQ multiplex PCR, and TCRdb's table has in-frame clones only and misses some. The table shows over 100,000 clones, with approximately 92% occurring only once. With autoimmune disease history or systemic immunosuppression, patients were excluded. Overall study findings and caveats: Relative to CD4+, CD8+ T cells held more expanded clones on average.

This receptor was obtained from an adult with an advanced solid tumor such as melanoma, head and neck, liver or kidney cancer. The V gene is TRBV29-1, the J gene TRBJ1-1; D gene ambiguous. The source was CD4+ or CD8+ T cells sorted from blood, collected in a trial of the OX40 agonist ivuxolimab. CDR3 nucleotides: TGCAGCGTTGTGAATAACCCGAACACTGAAGCTTTCTTT. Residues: CSVVNNPNTEAFF.